The 6 T cell receptor beta chains presented below share a single source sample, sequenced in a study of vaccination and CD4 T cells after COVID-19. Treatment of the sample: 10-day PBMC culture with coronavirus spike peptide pools or control peptides (ViraFEST assay). Those CD4+ T cells from the unexposed donor predate the COVID-19 pandemic (2011-2018). The assay that was used to sequence DNA from cultured CD4+ T cells was the Oncomine TCR Beta short-read assay. Someone extracted genomic DNA from cultured CD4+ T cells. TCRdb passed the PCR reads through MiXCR, listing each CDR3 protein once. The sample lists some 10,000 distinct CDR3 sequences, 28% occurring once. Their antigens are not known. Sequences were obtained from CD4+ T cells from blood, cultured in vitro. These receptors were collected from a human donor in good health.

The rearrangement uses TRBV25-1 and TRBJ2-2; no clear D. The V end lost 5 bases, the J end lost 7 bases, and 14 bases lay between the germline ends. The germline V gene encodes CDR1 MGHDK and CDR2 SYGVNS. This CDR3 contains 14 residues. CDR3 sequence (DNA): TGTGCCAGCAGTCCCAAAAGACTCGGCGGGGAGCTGTTTTTT. This encodes CASSPKRLGGELFF.

The V gene is TRBV11-3, the J gene TRBJ1-2; D remains ambiguous. CDR3 length: 19 amino acids. The germline gives CDR1 SGHNT, CDR2 YENEEA. Deletions cut 0 bases from V and 7 bases from J, with 27 bases between. The CDR3 region has the DNA TGTGCCAGCAGCTTAGATGGGCCCTGGACCGGGGTCGAGGTGAGTGGCTACACCTTC. Its protein product is CASSLDGPWTGVEVSGYTF.

J is TRBJ2-2 and V is TRBV7-3; TRBD1 matches at 9 bases. Trimming cost V 5 bases and J 5 bases; bases outside gene matches: 6. Germline V gene lookup returns CDR1 SGHTA and CDR2 FQGTGA. The CDR3 runs to 15 residues. DNA of the CDR3: TGTGCCAGCAGCCCCGGGACAGGGAGGACCGGGGAGCTGTTTTTT. Translation gives CASSPGTGRTGELFF.

J is TRBJ2-7 and V is TRBV18, with 7 positions matching TRBD1. This CDR3 is 16 amino acids long. Trimming at V came to 2 bases and at J to 0 bases, leaving 7 bases not matched to a gene. CDR1 and CDR2 (germline): KGHSH, LQKENI. The CDR3 protein is CASSPKSGTVSYEQYF. The CDR3 DNA reads as TGTGCCAGCTCACCAAAGAGTGGGACAGTCTCCTACGAGCAGTACTTC.

Only a few counts were recorded for this clonotype. The chain is built from TRBV5-4 and TRBJ2-5; the D call may be TRBD1 or TRBD2 (6 bases each). Germline loops: CDR1 SGHNT, CDR2 YYREEE (reference sequence). This CDR3 is built from 19 residues. The V gene lost 3 bases and the J gene lost 1 base, with 25 bases spanning the gap. The CDR3 region is CASSYPRVEVQGLQETQYF. In nucleotides, the CDR3 is TGTGCCAGCAGCTACCCGAGGGTGGAAGTACAGGGACTCCAAGAGACCCAGTACTTC.

This clonotype was recorded a few times. V and J are TRBV7-9 and TRBJ1-1; D unclear. The germline V gene has CDR1 SEHNR and CDR2 FQNEAQ (reference sequence). The CDR3 sequence is 13 residues long. V was shortened by 1 base and J by 9 bases, with 12 bases between the two germline ends. The CDR3 here is CASSLGDPPKAFF. CDR3 nucleotides: TGTGCCAGCAGCTTAGGTGACCCTCCAAAAGCTTTCTTT.